The present TCR beta chain was sequenced within a study of T-cell memory formation after mild COVID-19. Study in general: Clusters of TCRs were largely donor specific. Study outcomes and limitations: SARS-CoV-2 specificity of second-wave clones peaking day 37 was unconfirmed. Contracting clones localized mainly to CM and EM when CD4+ and mainly to EMRA when CD8+. The appearance of some responding clones in pre-infection memory suggested that cross-reactive memory joined.

TCRdb re-called the 5' RACE reads through MiXCR, storing one row per CDR3 protein. The sample gives roughly 450,000 distinct CDR3 sequences, roughly 18% of which show up once; about 22% is in the top ten. This clonotype was seen a few times. Its cognate antigen is unknown. The V and J ends lost 0 bases and 6 bases respectively, with 16 bases between them. The length of the CDR3 is 16 residues. The germline gives CDR1 LGHNA, CDR2 YSLEER. The chain couples TRBV4-3 to TRBJ2-3, with D perhaps given as TRBD1 or TRBD2 (5 bases each). Source material: PBMCs or a T cell subset sorted from them (not recorded which). The clonotype comes from a man aged 18 to 35 who had mild COVID-19 (a few samples of this study predate the infection). Cell type and time point are not known. The CDR3 spells CASSQDTGPWDDTQYF. CDR3 in DNA: TGCGCCAGCAGCCAAGATACGGGGCCCTGGGACGATACGCAGTATTTT.